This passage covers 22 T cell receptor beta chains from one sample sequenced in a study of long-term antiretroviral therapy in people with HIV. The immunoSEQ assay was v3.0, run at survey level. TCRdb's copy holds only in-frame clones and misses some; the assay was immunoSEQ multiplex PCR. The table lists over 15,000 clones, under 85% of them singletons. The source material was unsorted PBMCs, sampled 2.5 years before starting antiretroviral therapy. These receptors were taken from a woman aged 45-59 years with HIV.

As DNA, the CDR3 is TGCGCCAGCAGCCAAGCTGCCCAGGGTGACAAAGAGACCCAGTACTTC. Its translation: CASSQAAQGDKETQYF. The chain combines TRBV4-1 with TRBJ2-5; TRBD1 might be the D (5 bases). V lost 1 base and J lost 3, with 15 bases in between. This CDR3 is built from 16 residues. CDR1 is MGHRA, CDR2 YSYEKL, per germline.

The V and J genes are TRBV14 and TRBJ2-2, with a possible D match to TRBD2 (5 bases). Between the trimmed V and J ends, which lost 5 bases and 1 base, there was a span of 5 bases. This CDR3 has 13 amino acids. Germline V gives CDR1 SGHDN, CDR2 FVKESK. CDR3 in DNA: TGTGCCAGCAGCGCGGGGAACACCGGGGAGCTGTTTTTT. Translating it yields CASSAGNTGELFF.

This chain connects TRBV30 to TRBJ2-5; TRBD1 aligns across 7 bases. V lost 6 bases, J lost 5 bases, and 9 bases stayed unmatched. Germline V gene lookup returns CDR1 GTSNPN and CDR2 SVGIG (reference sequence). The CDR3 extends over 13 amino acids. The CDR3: CACSTTGRETQYF. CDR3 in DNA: TGTGCCTGTTCTACGACAGGGCGGGAGACCCAGTACTTC.

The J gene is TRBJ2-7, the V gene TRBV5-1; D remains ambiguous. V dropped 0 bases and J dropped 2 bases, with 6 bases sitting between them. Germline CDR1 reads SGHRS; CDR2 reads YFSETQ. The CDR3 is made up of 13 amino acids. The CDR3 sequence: CASSLDRTYEQYF. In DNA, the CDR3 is TGCGCCAGCAGCTTGGACAGAACCTACGAGCAGTACTTC. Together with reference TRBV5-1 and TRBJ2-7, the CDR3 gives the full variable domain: KAGVTQTPRYLIKTRGQQVTLSCSPISGHRSVSWYQQTPGQGLQFLFEYFSETQRNKGNFPGRFSGRQFSNSRSEMNVSTLELGDSALYLCASSLDRTYEQYFGPGTRLTVT.

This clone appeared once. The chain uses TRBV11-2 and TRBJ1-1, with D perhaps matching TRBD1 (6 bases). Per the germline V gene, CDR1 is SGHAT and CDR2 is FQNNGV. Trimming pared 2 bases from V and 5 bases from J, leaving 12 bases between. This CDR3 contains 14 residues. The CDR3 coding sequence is TGTGCCAGCAGCTTACTCGAGGGGGGGACTGAAGCTTTCTTT. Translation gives CASSLLEGGTEAFF.

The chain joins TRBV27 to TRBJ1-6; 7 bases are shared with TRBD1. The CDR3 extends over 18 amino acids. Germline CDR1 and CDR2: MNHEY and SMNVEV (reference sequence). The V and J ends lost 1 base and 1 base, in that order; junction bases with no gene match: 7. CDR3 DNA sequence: TGTGCCAGCAGTTTATGGGGGACAGCGGTTTCCTATAATTCACCCCTCCACTTT. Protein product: CASSLWGTAVSYNSPLHF.

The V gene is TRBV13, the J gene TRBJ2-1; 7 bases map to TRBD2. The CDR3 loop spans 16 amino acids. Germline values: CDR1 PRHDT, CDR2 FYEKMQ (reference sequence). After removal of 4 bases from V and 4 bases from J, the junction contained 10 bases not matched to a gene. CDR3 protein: CASSYNWGGVYNEQFF. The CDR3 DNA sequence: TGTGCCAGCAGCTATAACTGGGGGGGGGTGTACAATGAGCAGTTCTTC. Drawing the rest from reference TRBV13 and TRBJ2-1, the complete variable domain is AAGVIQSPRHLIKEKRETATLKCYPIPRHDTVYWYQQGPGQDPQFLISFYEKMQSDKGSIPDRFSAQQFSDYHSELNMSSLELGDSALYFCASSYNWGGVYNEQFFGPGTRLTVL.

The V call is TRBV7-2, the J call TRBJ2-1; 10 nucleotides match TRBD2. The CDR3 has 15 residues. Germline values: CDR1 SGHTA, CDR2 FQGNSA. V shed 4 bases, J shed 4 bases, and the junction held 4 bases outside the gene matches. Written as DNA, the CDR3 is TGTGCCAGCAGCTCAACTAGCGGGGCTTACAATGAGCAGTTCTTC. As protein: CASSSTSGAYNEQFF. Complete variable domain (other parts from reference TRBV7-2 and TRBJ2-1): GAGVSQSPSNKVTEKGKDVELRCDPISGHTALYWYRQSLGQGLEFLIYFQGNSAPDKSGLPSDRFSAERTGGSVSTLTIQRTQQEDSAVYLCASSSTSGAYNEQFFGPGTRLTVL.

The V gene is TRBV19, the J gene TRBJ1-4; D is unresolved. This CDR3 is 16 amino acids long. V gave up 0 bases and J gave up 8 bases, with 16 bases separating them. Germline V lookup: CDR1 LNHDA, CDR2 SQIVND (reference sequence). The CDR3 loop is CASSIELRPFGEKLFF. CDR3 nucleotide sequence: TGTGCCAGTAGTATAGAATTAAGGCCTTTCGGGGAAAAACTGTTTTTT.

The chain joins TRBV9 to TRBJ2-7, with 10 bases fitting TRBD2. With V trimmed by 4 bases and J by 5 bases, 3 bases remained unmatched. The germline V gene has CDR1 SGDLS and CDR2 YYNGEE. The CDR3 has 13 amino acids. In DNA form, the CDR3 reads TGTGCCAGCAGCCCAGCGGGGGGGAACGAGCAGTACTTC. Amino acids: CASSPAGGNEQYF.

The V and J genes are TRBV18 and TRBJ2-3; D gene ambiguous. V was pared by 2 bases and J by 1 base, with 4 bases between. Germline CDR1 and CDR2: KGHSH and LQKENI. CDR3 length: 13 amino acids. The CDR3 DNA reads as TGTGCCAGCTCACCAGGAGGCACAGATACGCAGTATTTT. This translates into CASSPGGTDTQYF.

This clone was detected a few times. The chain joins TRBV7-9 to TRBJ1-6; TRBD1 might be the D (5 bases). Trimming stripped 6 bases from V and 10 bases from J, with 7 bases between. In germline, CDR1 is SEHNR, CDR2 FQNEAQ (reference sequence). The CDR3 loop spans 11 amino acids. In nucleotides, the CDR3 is TGTGCCAGCAGTGGGGACTCACCCCTCCACTTT. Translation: CASSGDSPLHF.

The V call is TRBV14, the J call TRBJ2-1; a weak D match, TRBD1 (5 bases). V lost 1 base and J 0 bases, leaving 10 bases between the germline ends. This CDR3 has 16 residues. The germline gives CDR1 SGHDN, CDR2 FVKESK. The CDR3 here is CASSQGSGASYNEQFF. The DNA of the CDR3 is TGTGCCAGCAGCCAAGGGAGTGGGGCCTCCTACAATGAGCAGTTCTTC.

DNA for the CDR3: TGTGCCAGCAGTTACCCAGGGGGGGGGACGCAGTATTTT. Amino acids: CASSYPGGGTQYF. This chain connects TRBV6-5 to TRBJ2-3, with D tentatively TRBD1 or TRBD2 (7 bases each). The CDR3 totals 13 residues. V lost 2 bases, J lost 9 bases, and 12 bases lay in between. Per germline, CDR1 MNHEY and CDR2 SVGAGI.

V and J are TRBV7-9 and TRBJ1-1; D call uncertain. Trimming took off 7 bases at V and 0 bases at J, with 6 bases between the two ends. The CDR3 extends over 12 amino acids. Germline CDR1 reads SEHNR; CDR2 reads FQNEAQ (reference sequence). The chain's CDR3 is CASTHLNTEAFF. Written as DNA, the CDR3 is TGTGCCAGCACCCACTTGAACACTGAAGCTTTCTTT.

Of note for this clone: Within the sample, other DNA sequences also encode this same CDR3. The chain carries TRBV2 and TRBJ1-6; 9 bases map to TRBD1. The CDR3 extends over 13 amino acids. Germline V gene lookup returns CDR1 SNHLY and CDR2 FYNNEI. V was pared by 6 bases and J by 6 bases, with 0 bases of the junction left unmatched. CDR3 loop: CASRQGANSPLHF. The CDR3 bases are TGTGCCAGCAGACAGGGGGCTAATTCACCCCTCCACTTT.

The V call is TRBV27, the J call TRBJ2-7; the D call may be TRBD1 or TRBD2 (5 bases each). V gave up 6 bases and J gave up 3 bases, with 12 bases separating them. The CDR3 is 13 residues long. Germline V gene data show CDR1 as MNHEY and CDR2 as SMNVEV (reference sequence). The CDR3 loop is CASRGEKGYEQYF. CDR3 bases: TGTGCCAGCAGGGGGGAGAAGGGCTACGAGCAGTACTTC.

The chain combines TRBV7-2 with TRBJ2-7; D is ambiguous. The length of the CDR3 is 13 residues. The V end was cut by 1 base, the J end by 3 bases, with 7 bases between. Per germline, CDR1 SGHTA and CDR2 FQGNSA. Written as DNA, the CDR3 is TGTGCCAGCAGCTTAGAAGGATACTACGAGCAGTACGTC. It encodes CASSLEGYYEQYV.

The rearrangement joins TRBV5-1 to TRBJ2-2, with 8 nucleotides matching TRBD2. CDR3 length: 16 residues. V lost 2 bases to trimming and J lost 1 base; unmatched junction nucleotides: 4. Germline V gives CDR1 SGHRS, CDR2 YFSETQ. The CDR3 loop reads CASSLPGRGNTGELFF. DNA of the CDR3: TGCGCCAGCAGCTTACCCGGGAGGGGGAACACCGGGGAGCTGTTTTTT.

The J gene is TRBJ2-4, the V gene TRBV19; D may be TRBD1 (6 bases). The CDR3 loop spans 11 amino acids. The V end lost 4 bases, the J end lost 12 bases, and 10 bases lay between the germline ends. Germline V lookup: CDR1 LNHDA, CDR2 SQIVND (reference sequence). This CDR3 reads CASSKDSSQYF. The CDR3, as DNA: TGTGCCAGTAGTAAGGACAGCTCTCAGTACTTC.

This CDR3 reads CASSARMTSAAGEQYF. The CDR3 nucleotides read TGTGCCAGCAGCGCCCGGATGACTAGCGCCGCCGGCGAGCAGTACTTC. The chain joins TRBV9 to TRBJ2-7; 8 bases align to TRBD2. Germline CDR1 reads SGDLS; CDR2 reads YYNGEE. The CDR3 is made up of 16 amino acids. V lost 3 bases and J lost 6; bases outside the gene matches: 14.

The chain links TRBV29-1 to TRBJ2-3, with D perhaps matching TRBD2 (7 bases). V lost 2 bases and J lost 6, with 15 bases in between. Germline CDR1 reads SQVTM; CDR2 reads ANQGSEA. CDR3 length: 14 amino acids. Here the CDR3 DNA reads TGCAGCGTTGAAAGGCGGGCGGGGGCCGATACGCAGTATTTT. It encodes CSVERRAGADTQYF.